This T cell receptor beta chain emerged from a study of shared T cell receptors in the human thymus. The germline V and J ends were trimmed by 4 bases and 5 bases, with 27 bases remaining between them. The CDR3 length is 19 residues. Germline V gene data show CDR1 as MDHEN and CDR2 as SYDVKM. Data came from immunoSEQ multiplex PCR; TCRdb stores just in-frame clones and leaves some out. The repertoire consists of 600,000 or so clones, with roughly 86% occurring once and the leading ten covering more than 0.009%. The same data also went into a second study, on human thymus T cells. This second study notes: Those donating were healthy Finnish infants in corrective surgery for congenital heart defects. The study used thymus tissue resected during corrective heart surgery. The related literature has documented a marked overlap of thymic repertoires among unrelated individuals.

The sample taken for sequencing was thymocytes. This TCR was recovered from a boy in the first two years of life with a congenital heart defect. The chain links TRBV28 to TRBJ1-5; TRBD1 might be the D (6 bases). The chain's CDR3 is CASSSRLPKQGGDHQPQHF. The DNA of the CDR3 is TGTGCCAGCAGTTCCCGCCTACCTAAACAGGGAGGGGACCATCAGCCCCAGCATTTT. The full variable domain, with the rest looked up from reference TRBV28 and TRBJ1-5, is DVKVTQSSRYLVKRTGEKVFLECVQDMDHENMFWYRQDPGLGLRLIYFSYDVKMKEKGDIPEGYSVSREKKERFSLILESASTNQTSMYLCASSSRLPKQGGDHQPQHFGDGTRLSIL.